The present TCR beta chain was sequenced within a study of long-term antiretroviral therapy in people with HIV. The CDR3 has 17 residues. The germline V and J ends were trimmed by 2 bases and 0 bases, with 16 bases remaining between them. The germline V gene encodes CDR1 LNHDA and CDR2 SQIVND (reference sequence). Investigators performed immunoSEQ version v3.0 at survey level. Generated by immunoSEQ multiplex PCR, the TCRdb table keeps only in-frame clones and is missing some. Here the sample spans around 30,000 clones, 95% to 97% being singletons. The rearrangement joins TRBV19 to TRBJ1-1; D perhaps matches TRBD1 (5 bases). Specimen: unsorted PBMCs, collected about 6.6 years after starting antiretroviral therapy. The receptor was isolated from a man aged 25-45 years with HIV. CDR3 loop: CASSIMGPGALNTEAFF. The DNA of the CDR3 is TGTGCCAGTAGTATAATGGGGCCAGGAGCTCTGAACACTGAAGCTTTCTTT.